The 7 T cell receptor beta chains below come from one sample, sequenced in a study of T cells in Graves' hyperthyroidism and ophthalmopathy. Researchers amplified the TCR beta CDR3 regions from RNA transcripts. In the first-round RT-PCR of the TCR CDR3, the HTBI primer set was used. MiXCR, run by TCRdb on the multiplex PCR reads, gives a single entry per CDR3 protein. The table shows roughly 260,000 distinct CDR3 sequences, with approximately 15% occurring only once. Sequencing was done on a sample of blood. The receptors originated from a woman aged 40 to 55 with Graves' hyperthyroidism that later progressed to Graves' ophthalmopathy.

In this sample, this clonotype turned up many times. The chain employs TRBV20-1 and TRBJ2-1, with D maybe TRBD2 (5 bases). In germline, CDR1 is DFQATT, CDR2 SNEGSKA (reference sequence). V dropped 2 bases and J dropped 5 bases, with 7 bases sitting between them. This CDR3 has 12 amino acids. The CDR3 nucleotides read TGCAGTGCTAGAACGGGAAACAATGAGCAGTTCTTC. It codes for CSARTGNNEQFF.

The chain combines TRBV13 with TRBJ1-1; tentatively, D is TRBD1 (5 bases). The V end was cut by 5 bases, the J end by 4 bases, with 17 bases between. CDR3 size: 15 residues. The germline CDR1 and CDR2 sequences are PRHDT and FYEKMQ (reference sequence). The CDR3 reads CASSTGGRQGTEAFF. DNA for the CDR3: TGTGCCAGCAGCACCGGGGGACGCCAGGGCACTGAAGCTTTCTTT.

V is TRBV20-1 and J is TRBJ2-2; D perhaps matches TRBD2 (7 bases). From germline, CDR1 is DFQATT and CDR2 SNEGSKA (reference sequence). V was clipped by 0 bases and J by 15 bases, with 14 bases between them. The CDR3 is made up of 12 amino acids. DNA of the CDR3: TGCAGTGCTAGAGAGGGAGGGGGTAGAATGTTTTTT. Its protein is CSAREGGGRMFF.

The sample holds a few counts of this clonotype. The chain carries TRBV5-1 and TRBJ1-2; D may be TRBD1 (5 bases). V lost 3 bases, J lost 4 bases, and 19 bases lay in between. The V gene's germline CDR1 is SGHRS and CDR2 YFSETQ. CDR3 length: 16 amino acids. CDR3 nucleotide sequence: TGCGCCAGCAGCTGGAGCGGGGACGGATTTTTCTATGGCTACACCTTC. Its translation: CASSWSGDGFFYGYTF.

This clonotype came up a few times. The chain has TRBV7-9 and TRBJ1-6, with D tentatively TRBD1 (6 bases). CDR1 and CDR2 (germline): SEHNR, FQNEAQ (reference sequence). The CDR3 has 19 residues. V gave up 5 bases and J gave up 0 bases, with 20 bases separating them. The CDR3 loop is CASSPGRDRTSSYNSPLHF. DNA of the CDR3: TGTGCCAGCAGCCCCGGGCGAGACAGGACTTCCTCCTATAATTCACCCCTCCACTTT.

This clonotype was seen many times. This chain links TRBV28 with TRBJ1-3; D is unresolved. The CDR3 runs 18 residues. V was clipped by 4 bases and J by 0 bases, with 19 bases between them. CDR1 is MDHEN, CDR2 SYDVKM, per germline. The CDR3 loop reads CASSSPWGGPHSGNTIYF. Here the CDR3 DNA reads TGTGCCAGCAGTTCCCCCTGGGGAGGGCCTCACTCTGGAAACACCATATATTTT.

This clonotype was seen ten or more times. The chain links TRBV7-9 to TRBJ2-1; D call uncertain. Trimming left V 4 bases short and J 8 bases short, with 12 bases between. The germline CDR1 and CDR2 sequences are SEHNR and FQNEAQ (reference sequence). This CDR3 contains 13 residues. DNA of the CDR3: TGTGCCAGCAGCTCTTTGGGAAAGGATGAGCAGTTCTTC. Its protein product is CASSSLGKDEQFF.